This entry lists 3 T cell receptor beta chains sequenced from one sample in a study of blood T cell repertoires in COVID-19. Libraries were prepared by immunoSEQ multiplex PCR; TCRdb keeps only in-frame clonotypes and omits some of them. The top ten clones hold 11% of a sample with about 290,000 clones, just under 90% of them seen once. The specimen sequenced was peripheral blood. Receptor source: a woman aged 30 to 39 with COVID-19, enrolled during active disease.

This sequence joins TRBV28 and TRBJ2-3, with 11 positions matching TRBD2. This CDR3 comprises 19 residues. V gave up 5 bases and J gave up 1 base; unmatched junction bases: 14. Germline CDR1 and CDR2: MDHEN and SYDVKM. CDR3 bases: TGTGCCAGCAGTACGTTGTCGGTAGCGGGGGGGGAACGCACAGATACGCAGTATTTT. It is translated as CASSTLSVAGGERTDTQYF.

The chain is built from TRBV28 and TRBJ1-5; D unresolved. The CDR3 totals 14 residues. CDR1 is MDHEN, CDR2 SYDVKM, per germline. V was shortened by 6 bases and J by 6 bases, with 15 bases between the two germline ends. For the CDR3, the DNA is TGTGCCAGCAGCCCTCCCCCAACCGGTCAGCCCCAGCATTTT. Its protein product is CASSPPPTGQPQHF.

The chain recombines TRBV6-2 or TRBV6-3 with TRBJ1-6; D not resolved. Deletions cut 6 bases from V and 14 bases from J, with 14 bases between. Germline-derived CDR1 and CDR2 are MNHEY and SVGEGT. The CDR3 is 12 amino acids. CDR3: CASSQPGRALHF. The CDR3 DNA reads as TGTGCCAGCAGCCAGCCCGGTCGGGCCCTCCACTTT.